This T cell receptor (beta chain) appears in the sequencing data of a study of cytomegalovirus exposure and HLA in healthy donors. General observations from the study: Cytomegalovirus-associated status was assigned to some 180 TCR beta chains. High specificity and sensitivity for cytomegalovirus status were reported for the classifier. Rarity held for most TCR sequences, but there were some public TCRs that occurred in many donors. A later analysis found that most CMV-associated TCR beta chains appeared HLA-restricted.

The PCR made use of 60 Vbeta and 13 Jbeta primers. Sequenced by immunoSEQ multiplex PCR; TCRdb stores in-frame clones only, minus some. In the table there are 160,000 or so clones, over 70% of which are singletons. In the case of this clone: The antigen remains unidentified.

Germline CDR1 reads LNHDA; CDR2 reads SQIVND (reference sequence). Trimming left V 4 bases short and J 3 bases short, with 12 bases between. The CDR3 consists of 14 residues. The gene calls are TRBV19 and TRBJ1-1; possible D gene TRBD1, 5 bases. The TCR was taken from a woman aged 40 to 55 in good health and CMV-seropositive. Sequenced input: PBMCs. The CDR3 DNA reads as TGTGCCAGTAGTAGGGACTGGAGGGACACTGAAGCTTTCTTT. It yields the protein CASSRDWRDTEAFF.